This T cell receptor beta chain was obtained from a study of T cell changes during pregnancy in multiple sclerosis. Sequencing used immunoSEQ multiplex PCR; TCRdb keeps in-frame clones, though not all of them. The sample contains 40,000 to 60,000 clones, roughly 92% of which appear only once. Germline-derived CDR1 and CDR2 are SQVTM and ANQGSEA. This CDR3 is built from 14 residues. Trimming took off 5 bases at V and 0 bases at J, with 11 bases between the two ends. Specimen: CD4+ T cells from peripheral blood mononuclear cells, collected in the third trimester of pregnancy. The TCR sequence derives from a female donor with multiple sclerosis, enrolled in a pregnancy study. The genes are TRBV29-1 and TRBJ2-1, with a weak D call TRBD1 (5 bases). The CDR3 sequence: CSVQGRVSYNEQFF. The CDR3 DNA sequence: TGCAGCGTTCAGGGAAGGGTCTCCTACAATGAGCAGTTCTTC.